These 17 T cell receptor beta chains originate from one sample sequenced in a study of shared clonotypes between healthy human individuals. Clones were read by immunoSEQ multiplex PCR, and TCRdb kept only the in-frame ones, dropping some. The sample holds about 490,000 clones, over 70% seen once. Input material: PBMCs. These receptors originate from a woman in her forties in good health. Some clones in this sample may be carry-over from other donors' samples.

About this clone itself: A far bigger clonotype differs at one base, so this is likely a read error. Additional DNA sequences in this sample encode the identical CDR3. The J gene is TRBJ2-3, the V gene TRBV5-4, with 11 positions matching TRBD2. V was pared by 0 bases and J by 6 bases, with 6 bases of the junction left unmatched. This CDR3 is 16 amino acids long. CDR1 and CDR2 (germline): SGHNT, YYREEE (reference sequence). The CDR3 spells CASSLVSGRDTDTQYF. The CDR3 coding sequence is TGTGCCAGCAGCTTGGTTAGCGGGAGGGACACGGATACGCAGTATTTT. Complete variable domain (other parts from reference TRBV5-4 and TRBJ2-3): ETGVTQSPTHLIKTRGQQVTLRCSSQSGHNTVSWYQQALGQGPQFIFQYYREEENGRGNFPPRFSGLQFPNYSSELNVNALELDDSALYLCASSLVSGRDTDTQYFGPGTRLTVL.

This clone has just one count. This chain uses TRBV28 with TRBJ2-7; TRBD1 matches at 8 bases. Germline loops: CDR1 MDHEN, CDR2 SYDVKM. V was clipped by 7 bases and J by 1 base; unmatched bases: 3. The CDR3 length is 13 residues. DNA of the CDR3: TGTGCCAGCAAAACAGGGGGTTCCTACGAGCAGTACTTC. This gives the protein CASKTGGSYEQYF.

V and J are TRBV10-1 and TRBJ2-2; TRBD2 agrees at 14 bases. The CDR3 has 17 residues. CDR1 WNHNN and CDR2 SYGVQD come from the germline V gene (reference sequence). V lost 6 bases and J lost 3; bases outside the gene matches: 6. For the CDR3, the DNA is TGCGCCAGCAGCCAGGGACTAGCGGGAGTGGACACCGGGGAGCTGTTTTTT. Residues: CASSQGLAGVDTGELFF.

This clone was seen a handful of times. The chain employs TRBV10-2 and TRBJ2-7; 9 bases are shared with TRBD1. CDR3 length: 14 amino acids. Germline V gene data show CDR1 as WSHSY and CDR2 as SAAADI. V gave up 7 bases and J gave up 5 bases; unmatched junction bases: 9. The CDR3 sequence: CASNRDRDLNEQYF. The CDR3 DNA sequence: TGCGCCAGCAACCGGGACAGGGATCTAAACGAGCAGTACTTC.

This chain connects TRBV15 to TRBJ2-1; D is uncertain. This CDR3 region has 14 residues. Trimming cost V 3 bases and J 4 bases, with 10 bases left between them. Germline CDR1 LNHNV, CDR2 YYDKDF (reference sequence). The CDR3 DNA sequence: TGTGCCACCAGCAGTGTGGACGGTTACAATGAGCAGTTCTTC. It encodes CATSSVDGYNEQFF.

With regard to this clone: This likely reflects a read error, since a far larger clone is one base away. The chain links TRBV4-3 to TRBJ1-1; TRBD1 might be the D (5 bases). Trimming pared 1 base from V and 4 bases from J, leaving 13 bases between. The germline CDR1 and CDR2 sequences are LGHNA and YSLEER. The CDR3 has 15 amino acids. DNA of the CDR3: TGCGCCAGCAGCCAAGGTCTTTGGGACCCCACTGAAGCTTTCTTT. This encodes CASSQGLWDPTEAFF.

J is TRBJ2-2 and V is TRBV28; 9 positions match TRBD2. J was trimmed by 2 bases and V by 2 bases; bases with no gene match: 3. Germline V gives CDR1 MDHEN, CDR2 SYDVKM. The CDR3 consists of 16 residues. CDR3: CASSLRTSDNTGELFF. The CDR3 coding sequence is TGTGCCAGCAGTTTACGGACTAGCGATAACACCGGGGAGCTGTTTTTT. Full variable domain (outside the CDR3, taken from reference TRBV28 and TRBJ2-2): DVKVTQSSRYLVKRTGEKVFLECVQDMDHENMFWYRQDPGLGLRLIYFSYDVKMKEKGDIPEGYSVSREKKERFSLILESASTNQTSMYLCASSLRTSDNTGELFFGEGSRLTVL.

This clone has a handful of counts. This sequence joins TRBV7-3 and TRBJ2-3, with 9 bases lining up with TRBD1. Germline V gene lookup returns CDR1 SGHTA and CDR2 FQGTGA. Losses at the gene ends were 0 bases for V and 3 bases for J; bases not matched to a gene: 10. There are 18 residues in the CDR3. CDR3 DNA: TGTGCCAGCAGCTTAACGTCCCTACAGGGGGCGCCGACAGATACGCAGTATTTT. Amino acid sequence: CASSLTSLQGAPTDTQYF.

This sequence joins TRBV9 and TRBJ2-1; D might be TRBD1 or TRBD2, each matching 5 bases. Germline CDR1 reads SGDLS; CDR2 reads YYNGEE. V lost 7 bases and J lost 5, with 10 bases in between. The CDR3 sequence is 12 residues long. The CDR3 DNA reads as TGTGCCAGCGCCGGGACGCACAATGAGCAGTTCTTC. It yields the protein CASAGTHNEQFF.

The chain joins TRBV21-1 to TRBJ1-2. TRBV21-1 constitutes a pseudogene. The CDR3 runs to 16 residues. For the CDR3, the DNA is TGTGCCAGCAGCCTTAGGGGGGGCGCCTGCGACTATGGCTACACCTTC. Protein: CASSLRGGACDYGYTF.

The chain carries TRBV10-3 and TRBJ1-4, with a weak D call TRBD1 (5 bases). Deletions cut 5 bases from V and 4 bases from J, with 8 bases between. The CDR3 loop spans 13 amino acids. CDR1 is ENHRY, CDR2 SYGVKD, per germline. For the CDR3, the DNA is TGTGCCATCAGTTGGGGGGATAATGAAAAACTGTTTTTT. Residues: CAISWGDNEKLFF.

The V gene is TRBV4-3, the J gene TRBJ1-3; D is unclear. Germline CDR1 is LGHNA and CDR2 is YSLEER. This CDR3 has 17 residues. Deletions cut 0 bases from V and 0 bases from J, with 12 bases between. The CDR3 sequence: CASSQDRVPPSGNTIYF. The CDR3 DNA follows: TGCGCCAGCAGCCAAGACCGGGTCCCTCCCTCTGGAAACACCATATATTTT.

The chain uses TRBV5-1 and TRBJ1-3; D call uncertain. From germline, CDR1 is SGHRS and CDR2 YFSETQ. Trimming shortened V by 4 bases and J by 4 bases, and 6 bases separated the two germline ends. The CDR3 consists of 12 residues. The DNA for the CDR3 is TGCGCCAGCAGCCCCTTCGGAAACACCATATATTTT. Encoded protein: CASSPFGNTIYF.

A note on this clone: The sample has other DNA sequences that encode this CDR3 too. The DNA for the CDR3 is TGTGCCAGCAGCCCGATCGGCGGCAGGTACAATGAGCAGTTCTTC. This encodes CASSPIGGRYNEQFF. The V gene is TRBV11-2, the J gene TRBJ2-1; D gene unclear. The V gene's germline CDR1 is SGHAT and CDR2 FQNNGV. This CDR3 has 15 residues. Trimming stripped 5 bases from V and 4 bases from J, with 15 bases between.

Notes on this clone: A read error may be the cause here, since a much bigger clone is one base away. At the DNA level, this CDR3 is encoded by other sequences in the same sample as well. V usage is TRBV2 and J usage is TRBJ1-4; unclear D gene. Germline V gene data show CDR1 as SNHLY and CDR2 as FYNNEI. V dropped 7 bases and J dropped 8 bases, with 17 bases sitting between them. This CDR3 contains 14 residues. CDR3 bases: TGTGCCAGCACCAGGACGGATGGAGGGGAAAAACTGTTTTTT. Translated, it gives CASTRTDGGEKLFF.

This clone was counted a few times. The J gene is TRBJ2-7, the V gene TRBV27; perhaps D is TRBD1 or TRBD2 (5 bases each). V lost 1 base and J 2 bases, leaving 12 bases between the germline ends. The germline gives CDR1 MNHEY, CDR2 SMNVEV (reference sequence). The CDR3 length is 15 residues. The chain's CDR3 is CASSLYGTQPYEQYF. The CDR3 region has the DNA TGTGCCAGCAGTTTATACGGGACCCAGCCCTACGAGCAGTACTTC.

This rearrangement joins TRBV28 to TRBJ2-1, with 7 positions matching TRBD2. The CDR3 covers 15 residues. V was pared by 0 bases and J by 3 bases, with 2 bases of the junction left unmatched. Germline V CDR1 and CDR2: MDHEN, SYDVKM. CDR3 in amino acids: CASSLWGEGYNEQFF. In nucleotides, the CDR3 is TGTGCCAGCAGTTTATGGGGGGAGGGCTACAATGAGCAGTTCTTC.